This T cell receptor beta chain was captured by sequencing in a study of blood T cell repertoires in COVID-19. Turning to the study itself: The United States, Italy and Spain supplied acute and convalescent COVID-19 samples. PBMCs, B-cell-depleted T cells, or T cells were the source of the cDNA or gDNA that made up the material.

Original processing notes: From reference gene primer amplification, estimates of nucleated cell counts were derived. This table comes from immunoSEQ multiplex PCR, and its TCRdb copy is limited to in-frame clones, with some not included. The V and J calls and clone size come from that table; D and trimming were worked out from the DNA. Of 140,000 or so clones in the sample, about 80% were seen once. V was clipped by 7 bases and J by 1 base; unmatched bases: 12. This CDR3 spans 16 amino acids. Germline CDR1 and CDR2: SGHVS and FQNEAQ. Sequencing was performed on peripheral blood. The V gene is TRBV7-8, the J gene TRBJ2-5, with 7 bases fitting TRBD2. The origin of this receptor is a man in his sixties or seventies who had recovered from COVID-19. Written as DNA, the CDR3 is TGTGCCAGCACTGTAGGAGAGCTAGCGGCCCAAGAGACCCAGTACTTC. Encoded protein: CASTVGELAAQETQYF.